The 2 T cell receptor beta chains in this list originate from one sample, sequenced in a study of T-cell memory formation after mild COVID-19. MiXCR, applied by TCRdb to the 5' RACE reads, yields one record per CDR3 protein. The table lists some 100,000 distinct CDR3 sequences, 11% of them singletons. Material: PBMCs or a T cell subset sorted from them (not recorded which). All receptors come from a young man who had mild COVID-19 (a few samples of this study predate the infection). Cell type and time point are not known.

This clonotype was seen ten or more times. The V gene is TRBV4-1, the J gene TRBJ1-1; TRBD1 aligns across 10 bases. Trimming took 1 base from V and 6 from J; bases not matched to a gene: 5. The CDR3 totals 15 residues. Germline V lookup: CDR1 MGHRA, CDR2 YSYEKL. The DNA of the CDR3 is TGCGCCAGCAGCCAAGTTGGACAGGGGGTCCCTGAAGCTTTCTTT. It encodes CASSQVGQGVPEAFF.

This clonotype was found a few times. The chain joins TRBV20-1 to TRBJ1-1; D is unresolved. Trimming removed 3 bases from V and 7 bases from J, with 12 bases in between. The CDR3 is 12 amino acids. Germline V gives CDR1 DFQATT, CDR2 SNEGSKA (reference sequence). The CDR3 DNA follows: TGCAGTGCTAGGGAGACACCCAGTGAAGCTTTCTTT. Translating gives CSARETPSEAFF.